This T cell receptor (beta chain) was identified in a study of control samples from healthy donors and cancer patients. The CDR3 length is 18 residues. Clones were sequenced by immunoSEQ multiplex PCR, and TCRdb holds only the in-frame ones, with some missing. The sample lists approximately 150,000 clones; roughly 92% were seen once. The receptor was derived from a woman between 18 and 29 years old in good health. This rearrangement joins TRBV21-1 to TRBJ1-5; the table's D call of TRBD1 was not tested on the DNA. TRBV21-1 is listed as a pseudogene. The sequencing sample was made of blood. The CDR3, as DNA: TGTGCCAGCAGCGGAAGACAGGTTCCACCGGAGAGCAATCAGCCCCAGCATTTT. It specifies CASSGRQVPPESNQPQHF.